Following are 24 T cell receptor beta chains from one sample sequenced in a study of T cells in Graves' hyperthyroidism and ophthalmopathy. RNA transcripts yielded amplified TCR beta CDR3 regions. A set of HTBI primers served as the primers for a first-round RT-PCR of the TCR CDR3. TCRdb analysed the multiplex PCR reads with MiXCR anew, one entry per CDR3 protein. Found here are 660,000 or so distinct CDR3 sequences, just under 45% of them singletons; the top ten hold approximately 7.2%. Source material: peripheral blood or thyroid tissue (not recorded which). All receptors come from an adult man with Graves' disease, either hyperthyroidism or ophthalmopathy (not recorded which).

The V gene is TRBV29-1, the J gene TRBJ2-5; D gene unclear. Germline loops: CDR1 SQVTM, CDR2 ANQGSEA. V lost 4 bases and J lost 5, with 5 bases in between. CDR3 length equals 10 residues. The CDR3 DNA is TGCAGCGTTGTGGAGGAGACCCAGTACTTC. This sequence encodes CSVVEETQYF.

This clonotype was seen only a few times. The J gene is TRBJ1-2, the V gene TRBV7-9; no clear D. The CDR3 is made up of 13 amino acids. V was shortened by 3 bases and J by 2 bases, with 7 bases between the two germline ends. The germline V gene encodes CDR1 SEHNR and CDR2 FQNEAQ (reference sequence). The CDR3 DNA reads as TGTGCCAGCAGCTTGGACGAGAACTATGGCTACACCTTC. Amino acids: CASSLDENYGYTF. Combining the CDR3 with reference TRBV7-9 and TRBJ1-2 gives the whole variable domain DTGVSQNPRHKITKRGQNVTFRCDPISEHNRLYWYRQTLGQGPEFLTYFQNEAQLEKSRLLSDRFSAERPKGSFSTLEIQRTEQGDSAMYLCASSLDENYGYTFGSGTRLTVV.

The rearrangement uses TRBV5-1 and TRBJ1-5, with 8 bases lining up with TRBD1. After removal of 3 bases from V and 1 base from J, the junction contained 9 bases not matched to a gene. CDR3 length equals 17 residues. CDR1 and CDR2 (germline): SGHRS, YFSETQ. Here the CDR3 reads CASSSAGQALSNQPQHF. The CDR3 nucleotides read TGCGCCAGCAGCTCAGCGGGACAGGCCTTAAGCAATCAGCCCCAGCATTTT.

The rearrangement joins TRBV19 to TRBJ1-5; 9 nucleotides match TRBD1. Germline loops: CDR1 LNHDA, CDR2 SQIVND (reference sequence). This CDR3 has 15 residues. Germline trimming cut 5 bases from V and 2 bases from J; bases unmatched to any gene: 4. The CDR3 reads CASSSRQGGNQPQHF. The CDR3 region has the DNA TGTGCCAGTAGTTCCCGACAGGGGGGCAATCAGCCCCAGCATTTT.

Comments on this clonotype: One base away lies a much larger clone, so this may be a sequencing read error. Given the absence of the conserved phenylalanine or tryptophan at the CDR3 end, a read error is likely. The rearrangement uses TRBV7-9 and TRBJ1-1; D is possibly TRBD1 (6 bases). This CDR3 is 14 amino acids long. Looked up from germline, CDR1 is SEHNR and CDR2 is FQNEAQ (reference sequence). V was trimmed by 0 bases and J by 11 bases, leaving 16 bases between them. CDR3 in DNA: TGTGCCAGCAGCTTAGCGGGGACATCTGGTGTTGCTTTCCTT. It encodes CASSLAGTSGVAFL.

The V call is TRBV19, the J call TRBJ2-7, with 10 bases aligning to TRBD1. In germline, CDR1 is LNHDA, CDR2 SQIVND (reference sequence). The CDR3 covers 13 residues. V lost 6 bases to trimming and J lost 7 bases; unmatched junction nucleotides: 6. The CDR3 protein is CASREGTGVEQYF. DNA for the CDR3: TGTGCCAGTAGAGAAGGGACAGGGGTTGAGCAGTACTTC. Full variable domain (remainder filled in from reference TRBV19 and TRBJ2-7): DGGITQSPKYLFRKEGQNVTLSCEQNLNHDAMYWYRQDPGQGLRLIYYSQIVNDFQKGDIAEGYSVSREKKESFPLTVTSAQKNPTAFYLCASREGTGVEQYFGPGTRLTVT.

This clonotype was recorded a few times. The chain uses TRBV29-1 and TRBJ1-2; a possible D gene is TRBD1 (5 bases). Trimming took off 6 bases at V and 5 bases at J, with 13 bases between the two ends. CDR3 length equals 12 residues. From germline, CDR1 is SQVTM and CDR2 ANQGSEA. The chain's CDR3 is CSVDGTTYGYTF. Written as DNA, the CDR3 is TGCAGCGTAGATGGGACCACGTATGGCTACACCTTC.

This clonotype was observed many times. This rearrangement joins TRBV7-2 to TRBJ1-5, with 8 bases identical to TRBD1. V shed 4 bases and J 5 bases; nucleotides not matched to a gene: 7. The V gene's germline CDR1 is SGHTA and CDR2 FQGNSA. This CDR3 has 15 amino acids. This chain's CDR3 is CASSSDSGGHQPQHF. DNA for the CDR3: TGTGCCAGCAGCTCAGATTCAGGGGGCCATCAGCCCCAGCATTTT.

As regards this clonotype: A read error may explain this, as a much larger clone is one base away. This is likely a read error, given that the CDR3 carries no conserved phenylalanine or tryptophan at its end. The rearrangement links TRBV2 to TRBJ1-1, with a possible D match to TRBD1 (5 bases). This CDR3 contains 14 residues. Germline V gene lookup returns CDR1 SNHLY and CDR2 FYNNEI. CDR3 in DNA: TGTGCCACCAGTGGCCCAGGGCCCAACACTGAAGCTTTCCTT. The encoded protein is CATSGPGPNTEAFL.

This clonotype has only a few counts. This rearrangement joins TRBV10-3 to TRBJ1-3, with a weak D call TRBD1 (6 bases). The germline CDR1 and CDR2 sequences are ENHRY and SYGVKD. The CDR3 is 15 residues long. The V end lost 10 bases, the J end lost 0 bases, and 16 bases lay between the germline ends. This CDR3 is CATGRGGPSGNTIYF. DNA of the CDR3: TGTGCCACTGGACGGGGGGGGCCCTCTGGAAACACCATATATTTT.

To note about this clonotype: The limits of the CDR3 on the DNA are not certain, so only TCRdb's listed CDR3 is given. The chain recombines TRBV25-1 with TRBJ1-4; the table's D call, TRBD1, was not checked against the DNA. The CDR3 sequence runs 19 residues, both termini included. Germline CDR1 MGHDK, CDR2 SYGVNS. This chain's CDR3 is CASSIYLCSVVQGDGKLFF.

V and J are TRBV12-3 or TRBV12-4 and TRBJ1-5, with D perhaps matching TRBD1 (5 bases). This CDR3 contains 17 residues. Trimming stripped 3 bases from V and 1 base from J, with 16 bases between. The CDR3 here is CASSLELGGLSNQPQHF. The CDR3 DNA reads as TGTGCCAGCAGTTTGGAGTTGGGGGGACTGAGCAATCAGCCCCAGCATTTT.

This clonotype was observed many times. This rearrangement joins TRBV13 to TRBJ1-5; D unresolved. The V and J ends lost 1 base and 6 bases respectively, with 7 bases between them. The V gene's germline CDR1 is PRHDT and CDR2 FYEKMQ (reference sequence). There are 13 residues in the CDR3. This CDR3 reads CASSLDKGQPQHF. CDR3 in DNA: TGTGCCAGCAGCTTAGATAAGGGTCAGCCCCAGCATTTT. The full variable domain, its missing parts supplied by reference TRBV13 and TRBJ1-5, is AAGVIQSPRHLIKEKRETATLKCYPIPRHDTVYWYQQGPGQDPQFLISFYEKMQSDKGSIPDRFSAQQFSDYHSELNMSSLELGDSALYFCASSLDKGQPQHFGDGTRLSIL.

This clonotype was seen ten or more times. The chain links TRBV7-2 to TRBJ2-5; D is possibly TRBD2 (6 bases). With 4 bases removed from V and 2 bases from J, the gap between germline ends came to 11 bases. In germline, CDR1 is SGHTA, CDR2 FQGNSA. CDR3 size: 14 residues. The CDR3 DNA follows: TGTGCCAGCAGCTCGGGACTGCCTCAAGAGACCCAGTACTTC. The encoded protein is CASSSGLPQETQYF.

This sequence joins TRBV7-2 and TRBJ2-7; D is perhaps TRBD1 (6 bases). The V end lost 0 bases, the J end lost 4 bases, and 10 bases lay between the germline ends. Germline V CDR1 and CDR2: SGHTA, FQGNSA. The CDR3 totals 14 residues. CDR3 sequence (DNA): TGTGCCAGCAGCTTAGCGCCAGGGGATTACGAGCAGTACTTC. Protein: CASSLAPGDYEQYF.

This clonotype has just one count. The chain uses TRBV7-9 and TRBJ2-2; D gene ambiguous. CDR1 SEHNR and CDR2 FQNEAQ come from the germline V gene (reference sequence). V was shortened by 5 bases and J by 6 bases, with 7 bases between the two germline ends. The CDR3 runs to 12 residues. CDR3 sequence: CASSGRSGELFF. The CDR3 DNA follows: TGTGCCAGCAGCGGTCGGTCCGGGGAGCTGTTTTTT.

This clonotype was detected ten times or more. J is TRBJ2-7 and V is TRBV24-1, with 8 bases fitting TRBD1. J was trimmed by 8 bases and V by 3 bases; bases with no gene match: 8. CDR3 length: 14 amino acids. Germline values: CDR1 KGHDR, CDR2 SFDVKD. The CDR3 loop reads CATSDGGQGYKQYF. As DNA, the CDR3 is TGTGCCACCAGTGATGGTGGACAGGGTTACAAGCAGTACTTC.

The chain employs TRBV19 and TRBJ1-2, with D possibly matching TRBD1 (6 bases). Germline V gene data show CDR1 as LNHDA and CDR2 as SQIVND (reference sequence). The ends were cut back, 5 bases at V and 7 bases at J, with 23 bases in the middle. There are 16 residues in the CDR3. The CDR3: CASSPSSGTRGLGYTF. For the CDR3, the DNA is TGTGCCAGTAGTCCATCTTCCGGGACAAGAGGACTTGGCTACACCTTC.

The genes are TRBV20-1 and TRBJ2-5; a weak D match, TRBD1 (6 bases). Gene TRBJ2-7 matches the end of the DNA better, so the J call may be wrong. The CDR3 totals 11 residues. The V gene's germline CDR1 is DFQATT and CDR2 SNEGSKA (reference sequence). The chain's CDR3 is CSAATGYEQYF. In nucleotides, the CDR3 is TGCAGTGCTGCGACAGGCTACGAGCAGTACTTC.

The sample holds many counts of this clonotype. The chain links TRBV7-2 to TRBJ1-5, with D possibly being TRBD1 (6 bases). This CDR3 contains 14 residues. In germline, CDR1 is SGHTA, CDR2 FQGNSA. The V end was cut by 4 bases, the J end by 7 bases, with 14 bases between. The CDR3 coding sequence is TGTGCCAGCAGCTACAGGGAAGGGCCCCAGCCCCAGCATTTT. Its translation: CASSYREGPQPQHF.

The chain joins TRBV6-1 to TRBJ2-5, with TRBD1 as a possible D gene (5 bases). The assigned J gene may be wrong: the sequence end matches TRBJ2-7 better. The CDR3 is 15 amino acids. Germline assignment: CDR1 MNHNS and CDR2 SASEGT. The CDR3 spells CASSLDSTFSYEQYF. In DNA form, the CDR3 reads TGTGCCAGCTCCCTCGACAGTACCTTCTCCTACGAGCAGTACTTC.

This clonotype was found many times. The chain links TRBV12-3 or TRBV12-4 to TRBJ1-6; D is unresolved. CDR3 size: 12 residues. V lost 7 bases and J 7 bases, leaving 8 bases between the germline ends. CDR3 sequence reads: CASNRLNSPLHF. The CDR3 DNA reads TGTGCCAGCAACCGTCTGAATTCACCCCTCCACTTT.

The chain carries TRBV12-3 or TRBV12-4 and TRBJ1-5; unclear D gene. The CDR3 consists of 13 residues. Trimming removed 3 bases at V and 4 bases at J, with 7 bases between. DNA of the CDR3: TGTGCCAGCAGTTTCCAGGTAAATCAGCCCCAGCATTTT. Amino acids: CASSFQVNQPQHF.

This clonotype was seen a few times. The V call is TRBV13, the J call TRBJ2-7; D possibly corresponds to TRBD1 (5 bases). CDR1 and CDR2 (germline): PRHDT, FYEKMQ (reference sequence). The V and J ends lost 2 bases and 3 bases respectively, with 11 bases between them. The CDR3 runs 14 residues. The CDR3 DNA follows: TGTGCCAGCAGCTTATCCCCGGACAACTACGAGCAGTACTTC. This translates into CASSLSPDNYEQYF.